Each of the 28 T cell receptor beta chains below was sequenced from the same sample in a study of T cell repertoires in cytomegalovirus infection. TCRdb itself ran the reads through MiXCR, one entry per CDR3 protein. The sample holds about 830,000 distinct CDR3 sequences, approximately 32% seen once. What these receptors recognize is not known. The specimen comprised cultured CD8+ T cells from PBMCs, sampled from culture after CMV antigen stimulation. These receptors all stem from a human donor in good health (CMV status not recorded). Some clones in this sample may be carry-over from other donors' samples.

V and J are TRBV7-6 and TRBJ2-7; 8 nucleotides align to TRBD1. The CDR3 sequence is 20 residues long. The germline V gene has CDR1 SGHVS and CDR2 FNYEAQ. With 1 base clipped from V and 2 bases from J, the junction kept 19 bases outside the gene matches. CDR3 in amino acids: CASSLVYSSQHRDRTYEQYF. The CDR3 bases are TGTGCCAGCAGCTTAGTCTATTCTAGCCAGCACCGGGACAGGACCTACGAGCAGTACTTC.

For the CDR3, the DNA is TGTGCCATAGAGGGACAGTTTGAGGTTGAAGCTTTCTTT. Residues: CAIEGQFEVEAFF. The gene calls are TRBV2 and TRBJ1-1; TRBD1 aligns across 7 bases. Germline V gene data show CDR1 as SNHLY and CDR2 as FYNNEI. The trim removed 10 bases at V and 7 bases at J, leaving 12 bases unmatched. This CDR3 region has 13 residues.

This clonotype was seen at least ten times. CDR3 coding DNA: TGTGCCAGCAGTCGGGGGCTAGCGGGTCATAGTTACAATGAGCAGTTCTTC. It yields the protein CASSRGLAGHSYNEQFF. The rearrangement uses TRBV7-6 and TRBJ2-1; 8 bases are shared with TRBD2. Looked up from germline, CDR1 is SGHVS and CDR2 is FNYEAQ. There are 17 residues in the CDR3. The ends lost 6 bases at V and 4 bases at J; junction bases unmatched: 14.

The chain has TRBV5-6 and TRBJ2-3; D possibly matches TRBD1 or TRBD2 (5 bases each). Trimming left V 4 bases short and J 2 bases short, with 11 bases between. The CDR3 sequence is 14 residues long. Germline values: CDR1 SGHDT, CDR2 YYEEEE. DNA for the CDR3: TGTGCCAGCAGCCCGGGGACCTACACAGATACGCAGTATTTT. Residues: CASSPGTYTDTQYF.

This clonotype appeared a few times. V and J are TRBV6-8 and TRBJ2-7; the match to TRBD1 covers 7 bases. Germline values: CDR1 MNHGY, CDR2 SAAAGT. V shed 5 bases, J shed 5 bases, and the junction held 9 bases outside the gene matches. The CDR3 spans 14 residues. The CDR3 DNA follows: TGTGCCAGCAGTATAGGGGGCGTCATCGACGAGCAGTACTTC. It encodes CASSIGGVIDEQYF.

The gene calls are TRBV4-1 and TRBJ2-5; 7 bases fit TRBD2. The trim removed 0 bases at V and 5 bases at J, leaving 9 bases unmatched. The CDR3 has 16 amino acids. Per the germline V gene, CDR1 is MGHRA and CDR2 is YSYEKL. CDR3 residues: CASSQDLRAGEETQYF. CDR3 coding DNA: TGCGCCAGCAGCCAAGATCTTAGGGCGGGGGAGGAGACCCAGTACTTC.

The rearrangement joins TRBV6-2 or TRBV6-3 to TRBJ2-1; D might be TRBD2 (5 bases). Germline loops: CDR1 MNHEY, CDR2 SVGEGT. Trimming pared 2 bases from V and 2 bases from J, leaving 10 bases between. The CDR3 length is 15 residues. CDR3 protein: CASSYGGSTYNEQFF. The CDR3 DNA reads TGTGCCAGCAGTTACGGAGGATCGACCTACAATGAGCAGTTCTTC.

This clonotype was found many times. This sequence joins TRBV28 and TRBJ2-3; D not certain. The V end lost 8 bases, the J end lost 1 base, and 7 bases lay between the germline ends. The CDR3 is 12 amino acids. Germline assignment: CDR1 MDHEN and CDR2 SYDVKM. Here the CDR3 reads CASGPGTDTQYF. The CDR3 region has the DNA TGTGCCAGCGGGCCGGGCACAGATACGCAGTATTTT.

To note about this clonotype: Just one base apart from a much larger clone, this may be a read error. CDR3 sequence: CVSSLGAYLNYGYTF. The CDR3 bases are TGTGTCAGCAGCTTAGGGGCATACCTCAACTATGGCTACACCTTC. The J gene is TRBJ1-2, the V gene TRBV7-2; TRBD1 might be the D (5 bases). Germline CDR1 reads SGHTA; CDR2 reads FQGNSA. The CDR3 runs 15 residues.

The rearrangement uses TRBV7-2 and TRBJ2-5; 7 bases match TRBD2. J was trimmed by 0 bases and V by 1 base; bases with no gene match: 5. Germline V lookup: CDR1 SGHTA, CDR2 FQGNSA. This CDR3 contains 16 residues. This chain's CDR3 is CASSLEGGGNQETQYF. The CDR3 nucleotides are TGTGCCAGCAGCTTAGAGGGCGGGGGTAACCAAGAGACCCAGTACTTC.

The rearrangement joins TRBV7-2 to TRBJ1-2, with 8 bases lining up with TRBD1. Losses at the gene ends were 2 bases for V and 4 bases for J; bases not matched to a gene: 3. Germline V gene sequence: CDR1 SGHTA, CDR2 FQGNSA. The CDR3 loop spans 14 amino acids. The CDR3 reads CASSLQGAFYGYTF. Here the CDR3 DNA reads TGTGCCAGCAGCTTACAGGGGGCTTTCTATGGCTACACCTTC.

This clonotype was found a few times. V usage is TRBV12-3 or TRBV12-4 and J usage is TRBJ1-1; weak D call: TRBD1 (5 bases). The CDR3 sequence is 14 residues long. Trimming removed 2 bases from V and 4 bases from J, with 11 bases in between. CDR3 sequence: CASSLSGRGTEAFF. Here the CDR3 DNA reads TGTGCCAGCAGTTTATCGGGGAGGGGCACTGAAGCTTTCTTT.

This clonotype was counted a few times. The V and J genes are TRBV27 and TRBJ2-3; no reliable D call. V lost 2 bases and J 4 bases, leaving 10 bases between the germline ends. The length of the CDR3 is 14 residues. Per germline, CDR1 MNHEY and CDR2 SMNVEV (reference sequence). The DNA of the CDR3 is TGTGCCAGCAGTTTACCCGGCTCGGCAGATACGCAGTATTTT. It encodes CASSLPGSADTQYF.

This clonotype appeared a few times. The gene calls are TRBV19 and TRBJ2-2, with D possibly being TRBD1 or TRBD2 (5 bases each). CDR1 is LNHDA, CDR2 SQIVND, per germline (reference sequence). V lost 2 bases to trimming and J lost 6 bases, with 13 bases between them. This CDR3 region has 15 residues. The CDR3 protein is CASSIIALGPGELFF. CDR3 in DNA: TGTGCCAGTAGTATAATCGCCCTGGGACCCGGGGAGCTGTTTTTT. Full variable domain (outside the CDR3, taken from reference TRBV19 and TRBJ2-2): DGGITQSPKYLFRKEGQNVTLSCEQNLNHDAMYWYRQDPGQGLRLIYYSQIVNDFQKGDIAEGYSVSREKKESFPLTVTSAQKNPTAFYLCASSIIALGPGELFFGEGSRLTVL.

This clonotype was found once. The gene calls are TRBV5-4 and TRBJ2-4, with D perhaps matching TRBD1 (5 bases). Trimming stripped 0 bases from V and 0 bases from J, with 13 bases between. CDR3 length: 17 amino acids. The V gene's germline CDR1 is SGHNT and CDR2 YYREEE (reference sequence). The DNA of the CDR3 is TGTGCCAGCAGCTTGGAATACTGGGGCCGAGCCAAAAACATTCAGTACTTC. Its translation is CASSLEYWGRAKNIQYF.

The genes are TRBV29-1 and TRBJ1-5; 8 positions agree with TRBD1. This CDR3 comprises 14 residues. Germline CDR1 and CDR2: SQVTM and ANQGSEA. Losses at the gene ends were 6 bases for V and 1 base for J; bases not matched to a gene: 5. This CDR3 is CSVLGQGSNQPQHF. DNA of the CDR3: TGCAGCGTCCTCGGACAGGGCAGCAATCAGCCCCAGCATTTT.

The J gene is TRBJ1-2, the V gene TRBV7-6; TRBD1 is a possible D gene (5 bases). CDR1 is SGHVS, CDR2 FNYEAQ, per germline. V lost 1 base and J 1 base, leaving 10 bases between the germline ends. The CDR3 is 15 amino acids. The CDR3 loop is CASSLERQLNYGYTF. CDR3 in DNA: TGTGCCAGCAGCTTAGAGCGACAGCTTAACTATGGCTACACCTTC. Drawing the rest from reference TRBV7-6 and TRBJ1-2, the complete variable domain is GAGVSQSPRYKVTKRGQDVALRCDPISGHVSLYWYRQALGQGPEFLTYFNYEAQQDKSGLPNDRFSAERPEGSISTLTIQRTEQRDSAMYRCASSLERQLNYGYTFGSGTRLTVV.

The sample holds a few counts of this clonotype. The gene calls are TRBV18 and TRBJ2-1; 8 nucleotides match TRBD1. The ends lost 3 bases at V and 0 bases at J; junction bases unmatched: 7. Looked up from germline, CDR1 is KGHSH and CDR2 is LQKENI. The CDR3 spans 17 residues. DNA of the CDR3: TGTGCCAGCTCACCGGACAGGGCGATACGCTCCTACAATGAGCAGTTCTTC. Protein: CASSPDRAIRSYNEQFF.

This clonotype was detected many times. The rearrangement links TRBV19 to TRBJ1-1; D gene unclear. CDR3 length equals 14 residues. Germline CDR1 reads LNHDA; CDR2 reads SQIVND (reference sequence). Deletions cut 5 bases from V and 7 bases from J, with 17 bases between. CDR3 sequence (DNA): TGTGCCAGTAGTCTGGGAAATCGGGGTGGTGAAGCTTTCTTT. Translated: CASSLGNRGGEAFF. The full variable domain, in which reference TRBV19 and TRBJ1-1 provide the parts outside the CDR3, is DGGITQSPKYLFRKEGQNVTLSCEQNLNHDAMYWYRQDPGQGLRLIYYSQIVNDFQKGDIAEGYSVSREKKESFPLTVTSAQKNPTAFYLCASSLGNRGGEAFFGQGTRLTVV.

There are many counts of this clonotype. The chain is built from TRBV7-2 and TRBJ2-3; D not certain. The V and J ends lost 1 base and 6 bases respectively, with 14 bases between them. Germline V gene sequence: CDR1 SGHTA, CDR2 FQGNSA. There are 15 residues in the CDR3. Written as DNA, the CDR3 is TGTGCCAGCAGCTTAGGGCCCCTAGATAGGGATACGCAGTATTTT. Its protein is CASSLGPLDRDTQYF.

This chain's CDR3 is CASSYSPQYGDTQYF. Written as DNA, the CDR3 is TGTGCCAGCAGTTACTCCCCCCAGTATGGAGATACGCAGTATTTT. The genes are TRBV6-2 or TRBV6-3 and TRBJ2-3; no reliable D call. The CDR3 is 15 residues long. The germline gives CDR1 MNHEY, CDR2 SVGEGT. V was cut by 0 bases and J by 5 bases, with 12 bases left in between.

As regards this clonotype: A junction boundary mismatches the germline segment, possibly from a read error. The chain couples TRBV7-7 to TRBJ1-1, with D tentatively TRBD1 (5 bases). Germline-derived CDR1 and CDR2 are SSHAT and FNYEAQ (reference sequence). The CDR3 is 19 amino acids. CDR3 sequence: CASSLKGIPPRGRLTEAFF. The CDR3 DNA follows: TGTGCTAGCAGCTTGAAGGGTATACCTCCTAGGGGACGTCTCACTGAAGCTTTCTTT.

V is TRBV12-3 or TRBV12-4 and J is TRBJ1-1, with D possibly matching TRBD1 (6 bases). V was clipped by 1 base and J by 3 bases, with 12 bases between them. The CDR3 contains 15 residues. The CDR3 DNA follows: TGTGCCAGCAGTTTAGGATGGGGGCCCGACACTGAAGCTTTCTTT. It translates to CASSLGWGPDTEAFF.

The chain uses TRBV12-3 or TRBV12-4 and TRBJ1-5; 8 bases line up with TRBD1. Unmatched junction bases numbered 10, after V lost 5 bases and J lost 7 bases. The CDR3 totals 15 residues. The CDR3 loop is CASSHTGGLEQPQHF. The CDR3, as DNA: TGTGCCAGCAGTCACACAGGGGGACTCGAGCAGCCCCAGCATTTT.

This chain joins TRBV5-4 and TRBJ1-6; 8 positions match TRBD1. Germline assignment: CDR1 SGHNT and CDR2 YYREEE (reference sequence). The CDR3 has 15 residues. Trimming took 0 bases from V and 10 from J; bases not matched to a gene: 6. The CDR3 nucleotides read TGTGCCAGCAGCTTGGGGACAGGGTATTCCTCACCCCTCCACTTT. This gives the protein CASSLGTGYSSPLHF.

This clonotype was picked up a small number of times. Compared with germline, one end of the junction differs, possibly owing to a read error. The rearrangement uses TRBV12-3 or TRBV12-4 and TRBJ2-1, with 8 bases lining up with TRBD2. The CDR3 runs 12 residues. The CDR3 region is CASTNSGAEKFF. DNA for the CDR3: TGTGCCAGCACCAATAGCGGGGCTGAGAAGTTCTTC.

This clonotype was picked up many times. V usage is TRBV12-3 or TRBV12-4 and J usage is TRBJ1-1; a weak D match, TRBD1 (5 bases). This CDR3 comprises 13 residues. The ends were cut back, 4 bases at V and 5 bases at J, with 11 bases in the middle. The DNA for the CDR3 is TGTGCCAGCAGTTGGGGGGATCATACTGAAGCTTTCTTT. It is translated as CASSWGDHTEAFF.

The chain employs TRBV6-2 or TRBV6-3 and TRBJ1-2; D is uncertain. V was pared by 2 bases and J by 6 bases, with 10 bases between. Germline values: CDR1 MNHEY, CDR2 SVGEGT. There are 13 residues in the CDR3. This CDR3 reads CASSYRSSDGYTF. Written as DNA, the CDR3 is TGTGCCAGCAGTTACAGGAGTTCGGATGGCTACACCTTC.